This TCR beta chain stems from a study of blood T cell repertoires in COVID-19. Study details: The United States, Italy and Spain provided the acute and convalescent COVID-19 samples. T cells, B-cell-depleted T cells, or PBMCs supplied cDNA or gDNA.

TCRdb's table, derived via immunoSEQ multiplex PCR, lists solely in-frame clones and lacks some. The sample carries approximately 270,000 clones, approximately 86% recorded once. Seattle's cohort entered during active infection and was followed longitudinally. The sequence came from a human donor with COVID-19, enrolled during active disease. The donor label of this sample is uncertain. The sequencing sample was made of peripheral blood.

The chain's CDR3 is CAWSGDRVEAFF. CDR3 sequence (DNA): TGTGCCTGGAGCGGGGACAGGGTTGAAGCTTTCTTT. This chain uses TRBV30 with TRBJ1-1; 9 bases are shared with TRBD1. CDR1 and CDR2 from the germline V gene are GTSNPN and SVGIG (reference sequence). The CDR3 has 12 residues. The trim removed 3 bases at V and 7 bases at J, leaving 3 bases unmatched.